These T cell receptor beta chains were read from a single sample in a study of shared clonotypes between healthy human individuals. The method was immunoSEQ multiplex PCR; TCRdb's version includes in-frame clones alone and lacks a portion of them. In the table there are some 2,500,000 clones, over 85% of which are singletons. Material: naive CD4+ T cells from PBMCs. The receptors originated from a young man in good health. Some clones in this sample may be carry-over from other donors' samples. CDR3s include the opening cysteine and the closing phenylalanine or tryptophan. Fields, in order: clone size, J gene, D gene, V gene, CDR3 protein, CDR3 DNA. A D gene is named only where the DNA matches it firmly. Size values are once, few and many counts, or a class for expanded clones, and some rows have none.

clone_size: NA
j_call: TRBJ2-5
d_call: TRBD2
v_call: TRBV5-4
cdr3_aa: CASRTTSGETQYF
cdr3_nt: TGTGCCAGCAGGACTACTAGCGGCGAGACCCAGTACTTC

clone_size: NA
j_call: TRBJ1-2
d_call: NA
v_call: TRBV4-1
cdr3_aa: CASSQDPAGNYGYTF
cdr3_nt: TGCGCCAGCAGCCAAGATCCCGCTGGAAACTATGGCTACACCTTC

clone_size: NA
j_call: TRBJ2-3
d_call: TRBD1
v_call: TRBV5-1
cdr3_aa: CASSKTATGVTDTQYF
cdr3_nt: TGCGCCAGCAGCAAAACCGCGACAGGGGTCACAGATACGCAGTATTTT

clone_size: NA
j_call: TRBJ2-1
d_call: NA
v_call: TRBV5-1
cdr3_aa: CASSFGAGSEQFF
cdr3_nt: TGCGCCAGCAGCTTTGGGGCGGGTAGTGAGCAGTTCTTC

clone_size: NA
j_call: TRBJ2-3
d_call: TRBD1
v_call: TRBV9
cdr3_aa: CASSVVRDRGTQYF
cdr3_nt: TGTGCCAGCAGCGTAGTGAGGGACAGGGGTACGCAGTATTTT

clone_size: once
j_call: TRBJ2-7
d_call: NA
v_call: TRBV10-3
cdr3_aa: CAISEPFLYEQYF
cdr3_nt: TGTGCCATCAGTGAGCCGTTCCTCTACGAGCAGTACTTC

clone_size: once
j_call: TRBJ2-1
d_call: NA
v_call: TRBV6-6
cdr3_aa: CASSYDRLAPYNEQFF
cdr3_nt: TGTGCCAGCAGTTACGATCGGCTAGCGCCCTACAATGAGCAGTTCTTC

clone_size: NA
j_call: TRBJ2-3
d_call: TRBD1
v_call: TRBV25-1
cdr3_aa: CASSDYRGSSTDTQYF
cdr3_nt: TGTGCCAGCAGTGACTACAGGGGGTCTAGCACAGATACGCAGTATTTT

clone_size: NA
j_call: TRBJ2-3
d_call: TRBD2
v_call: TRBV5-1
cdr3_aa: CASSLGTSGDTQYF
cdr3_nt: TGCGCCAGCAGCCTAGGGACTAGTGGGGATACGCAGTATTTT

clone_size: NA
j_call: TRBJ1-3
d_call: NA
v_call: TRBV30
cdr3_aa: CAQRGGSGNTIYF
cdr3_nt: TGTGCCCAACGGGGGGGCTCTGGAAACACCATATATTTT

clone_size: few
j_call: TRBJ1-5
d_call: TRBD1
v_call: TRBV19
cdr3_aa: CASSPSDRENQPQHF
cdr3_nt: TGTGCCAGTAGTCCTAGCGACAGGGAAAATCAGCCCCAGCATTTT

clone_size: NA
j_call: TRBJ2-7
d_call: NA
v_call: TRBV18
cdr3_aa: CASSPNTGSSYEQYF
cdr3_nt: TGTGCCAGCTCACCCAATACCGGGAGCTCCTACGAGCAGTACTTC

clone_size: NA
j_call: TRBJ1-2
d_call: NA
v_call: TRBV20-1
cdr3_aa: CSAPEGEGYTF
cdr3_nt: TGCAGTGCCCCTGAGGGAGAGGGCTACACCTTC

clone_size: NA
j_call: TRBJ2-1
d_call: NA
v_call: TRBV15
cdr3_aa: CATSRVPNEQFF
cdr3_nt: TGTGCCACCAGCAGAGTACCTAATGAGCAGTTCTTC

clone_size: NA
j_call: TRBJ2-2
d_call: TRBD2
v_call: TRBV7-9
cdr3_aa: CASSETGLATGELFF
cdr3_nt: TGTGCCAGCAGCGAGACGGGACTAGCAACCGGGGAGCTGTTTTTT

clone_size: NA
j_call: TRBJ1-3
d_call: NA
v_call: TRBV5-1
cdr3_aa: CASSFGYEGTGNTIYF
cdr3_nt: TGCGCCAGCAGCTTCGGGTACGAGGGCACTGGAAACACCATATATTTT

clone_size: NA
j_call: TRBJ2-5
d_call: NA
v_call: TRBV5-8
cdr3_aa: CASSLGRQGRGETQYF
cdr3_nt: TGTGCCAGCAGCTTGGGAAGGCAGGGGAGAGGGGAGACCCAGTACTTC

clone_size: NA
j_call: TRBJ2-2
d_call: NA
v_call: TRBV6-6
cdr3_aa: CASSYTEGFTGELFF
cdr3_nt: TGTGCCAGCAGTTACACAGAGGGGTTCACCGGGGAGCTGTTTTTT

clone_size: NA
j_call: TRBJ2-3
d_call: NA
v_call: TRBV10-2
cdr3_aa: CASSDRGGATDTQYF
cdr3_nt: TGCGCCAGCAGTGATCGAGGGGGAGCCACAGATACGCAGTATTTT

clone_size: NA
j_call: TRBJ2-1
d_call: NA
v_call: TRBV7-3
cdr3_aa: CASSRSGSNEQFF
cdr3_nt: TGTGCCAGCAGCCGTTCCGGGAGTAATGAGCAGTTCTTC

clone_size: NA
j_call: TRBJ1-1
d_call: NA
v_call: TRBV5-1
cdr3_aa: CASSSGSVRGMNTEAFF
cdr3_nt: TGCGCCAGCAGCTCCGGGTCGGTCCGGGGCATGAACACTGAAGCTTTCTTT

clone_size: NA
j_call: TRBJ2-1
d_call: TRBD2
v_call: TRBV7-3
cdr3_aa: CASSSGIAGNEQFF
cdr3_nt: TGTGCCAGCAGCTCAGGGATAGCGGGCAATGAGCAGTTCTTC

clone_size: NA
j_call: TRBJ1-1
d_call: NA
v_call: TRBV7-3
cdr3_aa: CASSPQGRGTEAFF
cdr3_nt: TGTGCCAGCAGCCCACAAGGTCGGGGAACTGAAGCTTTCTTT

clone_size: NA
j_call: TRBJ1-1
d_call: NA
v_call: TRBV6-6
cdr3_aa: CASRALLNTEAFF
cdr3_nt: TGTGCCAGCAGGGCCCTATTGAACACTGAAGCTTTCTTT

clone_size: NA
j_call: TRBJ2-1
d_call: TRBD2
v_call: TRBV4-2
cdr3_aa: CAKTPRASGTSSYNEQFF
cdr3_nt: TGTGCCAAGACGCCCAGGGCTAGCGGGACGAGCTCCTACAATGAGCAGTTCTTC

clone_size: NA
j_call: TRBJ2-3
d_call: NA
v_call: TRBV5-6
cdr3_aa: CASSRGPGLRTDTQYF
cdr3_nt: TGTGCCAGCAGCCGGGGGCCGGGACTTCGCACAGATACGCAGTATTTT

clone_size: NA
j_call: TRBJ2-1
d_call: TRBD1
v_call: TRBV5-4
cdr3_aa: CASSVDRAAYNEQFF
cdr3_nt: TGTGCCAGCAGCGTGGACAGGGCGGCCTACAATGAGCAGTTCTTC

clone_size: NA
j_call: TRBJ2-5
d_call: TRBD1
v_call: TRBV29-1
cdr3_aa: CSATIRDRQETQYF
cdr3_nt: TGCAGCGCAACGATTCGGGACAGACAAGAGACCCAGTACTTC

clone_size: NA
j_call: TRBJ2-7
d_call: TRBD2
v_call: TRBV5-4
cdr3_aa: CASSSRSGTSGREPYEQYF
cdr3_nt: TGTGCCAGCAGCTCCAGATCCGGGACTAGCGGGAGGGAGCCCTACGAGCAGTACTTC

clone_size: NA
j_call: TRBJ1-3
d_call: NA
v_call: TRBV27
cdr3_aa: CASSPQGGAGNTIYF
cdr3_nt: TGTGCCAGCAGCCCTCAGGGTGGTGCTGGAAACACCATATATTTT

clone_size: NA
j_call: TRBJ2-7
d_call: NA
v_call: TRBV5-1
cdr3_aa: CASTDFYEQYF
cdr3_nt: TGCGCCAGCACCGACTTCTACGAGCAGTACTTC

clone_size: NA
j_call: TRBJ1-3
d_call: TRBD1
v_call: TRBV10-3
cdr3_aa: CAISAGTDRNTIYF
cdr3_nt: TGTGCCATCAGCGCTGGGACAGACAGAAACACCATATATTTT

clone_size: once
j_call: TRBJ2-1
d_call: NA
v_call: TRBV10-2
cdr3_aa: CASSETGLASEDEQFF
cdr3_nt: TGCGCCAGCAGTGAGACAGGCCTAGCGTCTGAGGATGAGCAGTTCTTC

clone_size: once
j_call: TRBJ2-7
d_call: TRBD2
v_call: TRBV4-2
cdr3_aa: CASSHDGLAGNYEQYF
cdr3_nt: TGTGCCAGCAGCCACGACGGCCTAGCGGGCAACTACGAGCAGTACTTC

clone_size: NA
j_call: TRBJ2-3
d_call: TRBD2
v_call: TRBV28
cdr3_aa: CASRSTGTSEGNTQYF
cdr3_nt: TGTGCCAGCAGGTCAACCGGGACTAGCGAGGGGAATACGCAGTATTTT

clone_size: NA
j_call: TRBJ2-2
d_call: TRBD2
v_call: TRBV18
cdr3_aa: CASSRSGIDTGELFF
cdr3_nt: TGTGCCAGCTCAAGAAGCGGGATCGACACCGGGGAGCTGTTTTTT

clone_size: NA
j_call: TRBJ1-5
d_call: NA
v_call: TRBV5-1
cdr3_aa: CASSLGVGEVQPQHF
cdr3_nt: TGCGCCAGCAGCTTGGGGGTCGGGGAAGTTCAGCCCCAGCATTTT

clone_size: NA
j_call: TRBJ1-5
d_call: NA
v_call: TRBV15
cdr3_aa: CATSPRGSQSNQPQHF
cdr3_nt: TGTGCCACCAGCCCCCGTGGGTCGCAGAGCAATCAGCCCCAGCATTTT

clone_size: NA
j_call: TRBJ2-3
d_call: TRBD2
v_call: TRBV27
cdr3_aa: CASTPRLAGNTDTQYF
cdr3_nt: TGTGCCAGCACACCCCGGCTAGCGGGGAATACAGATACGCAGTATTTT

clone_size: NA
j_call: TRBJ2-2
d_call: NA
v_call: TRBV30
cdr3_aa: CAWSTPDSNTGELFF
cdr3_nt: TGTGCCTGGAGTACGCCAGACTCGAACACCGGGGAGCTGTTTTTT

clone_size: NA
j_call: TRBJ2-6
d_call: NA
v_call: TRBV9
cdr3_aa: CASSVGLSGVSGANVLTF
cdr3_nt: TGTGCCAGCAGCGTAGGTCTCAGCGGTGTCTCTGGGGCCAACGTCCTGACTTTC

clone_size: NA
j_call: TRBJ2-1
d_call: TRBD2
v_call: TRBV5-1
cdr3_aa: CASSWLAGAYNEQFF
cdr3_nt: TGCGCCAGCAGCTGGCTAGCGGGAGCCTACAATGAGCAGTTCTTC

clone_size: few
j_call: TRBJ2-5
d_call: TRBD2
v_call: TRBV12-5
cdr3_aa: CASGLVGGETQYF
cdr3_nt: TGTGCTAGTGGTTTGGTGGGGGGGGAGACCCAGTACTTC

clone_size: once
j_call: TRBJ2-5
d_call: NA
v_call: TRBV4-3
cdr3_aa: CASSQGFGTWGETQYF
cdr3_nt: TGCGCCAGCAGCCAAGGGTTCGGGACCTGGGGTGAGACCCAGTACTTC

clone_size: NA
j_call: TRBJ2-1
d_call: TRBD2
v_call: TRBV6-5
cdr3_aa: CASSSRLAGDNEQFF
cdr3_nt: TGTGCCAGCAGCTCTCGACTAGCGGGAGACAATGAGCAGTTCTTC

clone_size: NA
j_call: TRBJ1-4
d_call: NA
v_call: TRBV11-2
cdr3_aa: CACSLVSQGSGREKLFF
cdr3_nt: TGTGCCTGCAGCTTAGTGTCCCAGGGCTCGGGGAGGGAAAAACTGTTTTTT

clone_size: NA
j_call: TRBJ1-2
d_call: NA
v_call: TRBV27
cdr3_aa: CASSATIRDTNYGYTF
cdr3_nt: TGTGCCAGCAGTGCCACAATTCGGGACACCAACTATGGCTACACCTTC

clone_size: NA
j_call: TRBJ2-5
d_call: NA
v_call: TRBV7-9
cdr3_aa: CASSLDPHTGTQYF
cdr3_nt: TGTGCCAGCAGCTTAGATCCCCATACGGGGACCCAGTACTTC

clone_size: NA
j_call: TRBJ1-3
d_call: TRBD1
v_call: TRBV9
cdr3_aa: CASSVWGDSKPSGNTIYF
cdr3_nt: TGTGCCAGCAGCGTTTGGGGGGACAGCAAACCCTCTGGAAACACCATATATTTT

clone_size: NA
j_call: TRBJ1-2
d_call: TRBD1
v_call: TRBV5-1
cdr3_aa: CASSSTGGLTPYGYTF
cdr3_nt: TGCGCCAGCAGCTCGACAGGGGGCCTCACCCCCTATGGCTACACCTTC

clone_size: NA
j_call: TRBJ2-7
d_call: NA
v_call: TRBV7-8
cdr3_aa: CASRKQGGSYEQYF
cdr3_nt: TGTGCCAGCAGGAAACAGGGAGGCTCCTACGAGCAGTACTTC

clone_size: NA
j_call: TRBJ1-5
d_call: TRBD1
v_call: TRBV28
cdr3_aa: CASRGFRQGAQPQHF
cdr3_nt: TGTGCCAGCAGGGGATTTAGACAGGGCGCTCAGCCCCAGCATTTT

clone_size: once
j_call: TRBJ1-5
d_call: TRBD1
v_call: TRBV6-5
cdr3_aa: CASSETGTGYQPQHF
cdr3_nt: TGTGCCAGCAGCGAGACCGGGACAGGCTATCAGCCCCAGCATTTT